This T cell receptor (beta chain) was found in a study of shared clonotypes between healthy human individuals. A remark on this clone: Its cognate antigen is unknown.

CDR1 and CDR2 from the germline V gene are SQVTM and ANQGSEA. The CDR3 extends over 12 amino acids. V lost 3 bases, J lost 4 bases, and 9 bases lay in between. CD45RO negativity and positive selection for CCR7 defined naive CD8 cells, a population that excluded terminally differentiated effector memory CD45RA+ cells. General study points: Shared clonotypes: approximately 4.5% naive CD4, around 3.5% naive CD8, about 2.4% memory CD4, approximately 0.4% memory CD8.

TCRdb's copy holds only in-frame clones and misses some; the assay was immunoSEQ multiplex PCR. This sample yields about 2 million clones, of which about 95% are seen a single time; around 1.1% belongs to the top ten. The gene calls are TRBV29-1 and TRBJ1-2; the D is unclear. This TCR was recovered from a man aged 18-30 years in good health. The sample taken for sequencing was naive CD8+ T cells sorted from blood. The CDR3 coding sequence is TGCAGCGTTGAGAGGGCCGGCTATGGCTACACCTTC. Translation: CSVERAGYGYTF. Variable domain in full (rest from reference TRBV29-1 and TRBJ1-2): SAVISQKPSRDICQRGTSLTIQCQVDSQVTMMFWYRQQPGQSLTLIATANQGSEATYESGFVIDKFPISRPNLTFSTLTVSNMSPEDSSIYLCSVERAGYGYTFGSGTRLTVV.